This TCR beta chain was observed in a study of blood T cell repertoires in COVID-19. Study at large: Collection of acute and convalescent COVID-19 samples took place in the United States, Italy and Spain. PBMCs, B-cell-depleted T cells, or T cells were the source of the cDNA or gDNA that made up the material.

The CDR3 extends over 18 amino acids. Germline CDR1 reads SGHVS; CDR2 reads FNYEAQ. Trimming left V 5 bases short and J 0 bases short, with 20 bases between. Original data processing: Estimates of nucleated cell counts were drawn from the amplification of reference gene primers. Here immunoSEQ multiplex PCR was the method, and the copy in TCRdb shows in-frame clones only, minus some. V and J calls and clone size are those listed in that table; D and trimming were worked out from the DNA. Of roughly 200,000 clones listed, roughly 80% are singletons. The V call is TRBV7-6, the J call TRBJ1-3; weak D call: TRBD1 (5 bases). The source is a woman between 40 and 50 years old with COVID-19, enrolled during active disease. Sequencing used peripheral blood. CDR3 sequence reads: CASSHQGGARSSGNTIYF. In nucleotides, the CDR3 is TGTGCCAGCAGCCATCAGGGTGGAGCCCGAAGCTCTGGAAACACCATATATTTT.